The rows below give T cell receptor beta chains drawn from one sample of a study of T cell responses to AZD1222 COVID-19 vaccine. Only in-frame clones appear in the TCRdb table, and some are missing; sequencing was by immunoSEQ multiplex PCR. The data show about 150,000 clones, around 89% seen once. Source: peripheral blood, taken on day 0 of AZD1222 vaccination. These receptor sequences come from an adult in good health. The CDR3 runs from the conserved cysteine through the conserved F or W. The D gene is left open where the match is weak. Clone sizes are given selectively: once, few, many, or a class where the clone is expanded.

len: 17; abundance: .; v_gene: TRBV11-3; d_gene: TRBD2; j_gene: TRBJ2-2; CDR3aa: CASSLVALAGNTGELFF
len: 15; abundance: .; v_gene: TRBV4-2; d_gene: .; j_gene: TRBJ1-1; CDR3aa: CASSQAMGFDTEAFF
len: 14; abundance: .; v_gene: TRBV4-1; d_gene: .; j_gene: TRBJ1-6; CDR3aa: CASSQGAVNSPLHF
len: 13; abundance: once; v_gene: TRBV11-3; d_gene: .; j_gene: TRBJ1-1; CDR3aa: CASSVNRDTEAFF
len: 15; abundance: .; v_gene: TRBV6-5; d_gene: TRBD1; j_gene: TRBJ1-5; CDR3aa: CASSSQGAGNQPQHF
len: 14; abundance: .; v_gene: TRBV6-5; d_gene: .; j_gene: TRBJ1-2; CDR3aa: CASSDYQGKDGYTF
len: 16; abundance: .; v_gene: TRBV10-1; d_gene: .; j_gene: TRBJ2-2; CDR3aa: CASLEGGQLNTGELFF
len: 14; abundance: .; v_gene: TRBV28; d_gene: .; j_gene: TRBJ1-1; CDR3aa: CASSLTGPNTEAFF
len: 13; abundance: .; v_gene: TRBV29-1; d_gene: TRBD2; j_gene: TRBJ2-7; CDR3aa: CSVGPGGAGEQYF
len: 13; abundance: .; v_gene: TRBV7-9; d_gene: TRBD1; j_gene: TRBJ1-6; CDR3aa: CASSMGQGGSLHF
len: 15; abundance: few; v_gene: TRBV6-5; d_gene: .; j_gene: TRBJ1-1; CDR3aa: CASSQPGGESTEAFF
len: 13; abundance: .; v_gene: TRBV4-2; d_gene: .; j_gene: TRBJ2-7; CDR3aa: CASSQDKGNEQYF
len: 14; abundance: .; v_gene: TRBV27; d_gene: .; j_gene: TRBJ1-6; CDR3aa: CASSGVSYNSPLHF
len: 14; abundance: once; v_gene: TRBV7-9; d_gene: .; j_gene: TRBJ2-7; CDR3aa: CASSFGTASYEQYF
len: 15; abundance: .; v_gene: TRBV7-6; d_gene: TRBD1; j_gene: TRBJ1-2; CDR3aa: CASSSPGQGAGGYTF
len: 15; abundance: .; v_gene: TRBV24-1; d_gene: .; j_gene: TRBJ1-5; CDR3aa: CATRELTRNNQPQHF
len: 14; abundance: once; v_gene: TRBV3-1/TRBV3-2; d_gene: .; j_gene: TRBJ1-3; CDR3aa: CASSPTVDGNTIYF
len: 16; abundance: few; v_gene: TRBV6-2/TRBV6-3; d_gene: .; j_gene: TRBJ2-3; CDR3aa: CASSYSTVRGTDTQYF
len: 15; abundance: .; v_gene: TRBV9; d_gene: .; j_gene: TRBJ1-3; CDR3aa: CASSVEPLSGNTIYF
len: 15; abundance: .; v_gene: TRBV29-1; d_gene: .; j_gene: TRBJ2-2; CDR3aa: CSVVIDAGEDGELFF
len: 17; abundance: .; v_gene: TRBV4-2; d_gene: .; j_gene: TRBJ1-5; CDR3aa: CASSQGDDQGSNQPQHF
len: 13; abundance: .; v_gene: TRBV19; d_gene: .; j_gene: TRBJ1-3; CDR3aa: CASSITEQNTIYF
len: 14; abundance: once; v_gene: TRBV5-1; d_gene: .; j_gene: TRBJ1-5; CDR3aa: CASSLDGERQPQHF
len: 15; abundance: .; v_gene: TRBV3-1/TRBV3-2; d_gene: TRBD1; j_gene: TRBJ2-7; CDR3aa: CASSRGTGTSYEQYF
len: 13; abundance: .; v_gene: TRBV5-1; d_gene: TRBD1; j_gene: TRBJ2-7; CDR3aa: CASFRTGGSEQYF
len: 15; abundance: .; v_gene: TRBV9; d_gene: .; j_gene: TRBJ1-3; CDR3aa: CASKSGDLSGNTIYF
len: 15; abundance: .; v_gene: TRBV7-2; d_gene: .; j_gene: TRBJ1-3; CDR3aa: CASSLAGGSGNTIYF
len: 15; abundance: .; v_gene: TRBV19; d_gene: .; j_gene: TRBJ2-1; CDR3aa: CASMPGIGLYNEQFF
len: 13; abundance: .; v_gene: TRBV10-3; d_gene: TRBD2; j_gene: TRBJ2-7; CDR3aa: CAIRAGPTYEQYF
len: 15; abundance: once; v_gene: TRBV7-2; d_gene: TRBD1; j_gene: TRBJ1-1; CDR3aa: CASSETGGIGTEAFF
len: 15; abundance: .; v_gene: TRBV7-9; d_gene: .; j_gene: TRBJ2-1; CDR3aa: CASSLEPQVYNEQFF
len: 13; abundance: few; v_gene: TRBV7-3; d_gene: .; j_gene: TRBJ2-7; CDR3aa: CASSLTRLDEQYF
len: 15; abundance: .; v_gene: TRBV29-1; d_gene: .; j_gene: TRBJ2-5; CDR3aa: CSVAGPRRHGETQYF
len: 14; abundance: .; v_gene: TRBV13; d_gene: .; j_gene: TRBJ1-1; CDR3aa: CASRLHPDSAEAFF
len: 15; abundance: .; v_gene: TRBV4-2; d_gene: TRBD2; j_gene: TRBJ2-1; CDR3aa: CASSQLAGAFGEQFF
len: 14; abundance: .; v_gene: TRBV19; d_gene: TRBD1; j_gene: TRBJ1-6; CDR3aa: CASSERQGPSPLHF
len: 18; abundance: once; v_gene: TRBV24-1; d_gene: .; j_gene: TRBJ2-3; CDR3aa: CATSDLQRREGAGDTQYF
len: 14; abundance: .; v_gene: TRBV21-1; d_gene: .; j_gene: TRBJ1-2; CDR3aa: CASSGILQGTGYTF
len: 15; abundance: .; v_gene: TRBV3-1/TRBV3-2; d_gene: .; j_gene: TRBJ2-3; CDR3aa: CASSPGTTGTDTQYF
len: 14; abundance: .; v_gene: TRBV19; d_gene: .; j_gene: TRBJ2-5; CDR3aa: CASSVGGSQETQYF
len: 16; abundance: .; v_gene: TRBV19; d_gene: .; j_gene: TRBJ1-3; CDR3aa: CASSMLALPSGNTIYF
len: 14; abundance: .; v_gene: TRBV7-2; d_gene: .; j_gene: TRBJ1-1; CDR3aa: CASSLLAGKTEAFF